The next 9 T cell receptor beta chains were all read from a single sample in a study of cytomegalovirus exposure and HLA in healthy donors. The PCR was carried out with 60 Vbeta primers and 13 Jbeta primers. Repertoires were generated with immunoSEQ multiplex PCR, while TCRdb's copy carries only in-frame clones and drops some. The sample shows around 150,000 clones, 70% to 80% of them seen only once. The specimen sequenced was PBMCs. The receptors originated from a man between 60 and 75 years old in good health and CMV-seronegative.

V gene TRBV7-9 combines with J gene TRBJ2-2, with D unclear. The CDR3 covers 14 residues. Germline CDR1 is SEHNR and CDR2 is FQNEAQ (reference sequence). The ends were cut back, 7 bases at V and 0 bases at J, with 9 bases in the middle. DNA for the CDR3: TGTGCCAGCAACCGACGGGCGAACACCGGGGAGCTGTTTTTT. Its protein product is CASNRRANTGELFF.

This clone has more than one count but fewer than ten. The chain uses TRBV5-4 and TRBJ2-7, with 9 positions matching TRBD2. The germline gives CDR1 SGHNT, CDR2 YYREEE (reference sequence). The CDR3 totals 15 residues. The ends lost 4 bases at V and 7 bases at J; junction bases unmatched: 12. DNA of the CDR3: TGTGCCAGCAGCCCTGGGCGGGAGGGCCCGGGGGAGCAGTACTTC. Protein sequence: CASSPGREGPGEQYF.

This clone was observed a few times. The chain carries TRBV5-1 and TRBJ1-5; D is possibly TRBD1 (5 bases). The CDR3 covers 14 residues. The germline gives CDR1 SGHRS, CDR2 YFSETQ. V was trimmed by 0 bases and J by 7 bases, leaving 11 bases between them. The CDR3 loop reads CASSLAGNEQPQHF. CDR3 in DNA: TGCGCCAGCAGCTTGGCAGGGAACGAACAGCCCCAGCATTTT.

The CDR3 region is CASSSFSGSPETQYF. CDR3 DNA: TGTGCCAGCAGCTCCTTTAGCGGGAGCCCGGAGACCCAGTACTTC. J is TRBJ2-5 and V is TRBV7-3; 9 bases agree with TRBD2. CDR1 and CDR2 (germline): SGHTA, FQGTGA. The length of the CDR3 is 15 residues. V dropped 4 bases and J dropped 5; count of bases not matched to a gene: 8.

This clone has just a few counts. The chain uses TRBV6-4 and TRBJ2-1; 16 bases agree with TRBD2. V shed 2 bases, J shed 6 bases, and the junction held 1 base outside the gene matches. Germline lookup yields CDR1 MRHNA and CDR2 SNTAGT. CDR3 size: 16 residues. CDR3 coding DNA: TGTGCCAGCAGTGACGGGACTAGCGGGGGGGCCAATGAGCAGTTCTTC. Amino acids: CASSDGTSGGANEQFF.

This chain uses TRBV7-2 with TRBJ1-4; D gene uncertain. CDR1 SGHTA and CDR2 FQGNSA come from the germline V gene. The CDR3 runs to 13 residues. V was shortened by 6 bases and J by 3 bases, with 8 bases between the two germline ends. The CDR3 loop reads CASRGMANEKLFF. CDR3 sequence (DNA): TGTGCCAGCAGGGGCATGGCTAATGAAAAACTGTTTTTT.

The J gene is TRBJ2-1, the V gene TRBV6-4; possibly TRBD1 for D (5 bases). From germline, CDR1 is MRHNA and CDR2 SNTAGT. The V and J ends lost 0 bases and 2 bases respectively, with 11 bases between them. The length of the CDR3 is 16 residues. The CDR3 DNA reads TGTGCCAGCAGTGACTCGGGCAGGGCTCCCTACAATGAGCAGTTCTTC. This encodes CASSDSGRAPYNEQFF.

This chain joins TRBV7-8 and TRBJ2-5; no clear D. Trimming stripped 6 bases from V and 2 bases from J, with 10 bases between. CDR1 SGHVS and CDR2 FQNEAQ come from the germline V gene. The CDR3 length is 13 residues. The CDR3 DNA is TGTGCCAGCAGTTTCTCGACTCAAGAGACCCAGTACTTC. Residues: CASSFSTQETQYF.

This clone was counted a few times. V usage is TRBV6-1 and J usage is TRBJ2-1, with TRBD2 identical over 14 bases. The CDR3 length is 15 residues. The V gene's germline CDR1 is MNHNS and CDR2 SASEGT. V shed 7 bases, J shed 3 bases, and the junction held 2 bases outside the gene matches. CDR3 sequence: CASTGTSGSYNEQFF. CDR3 sequence (DNA): TGTGCCAGCACCGGGACTAGCGGGAGCTACAATGAGCAGTTCTTC.